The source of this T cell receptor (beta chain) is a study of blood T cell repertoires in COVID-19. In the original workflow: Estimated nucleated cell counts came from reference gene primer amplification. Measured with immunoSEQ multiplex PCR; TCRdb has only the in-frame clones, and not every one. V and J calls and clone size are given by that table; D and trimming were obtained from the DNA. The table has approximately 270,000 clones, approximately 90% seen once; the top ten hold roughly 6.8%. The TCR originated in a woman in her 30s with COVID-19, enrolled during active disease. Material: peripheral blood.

CDR3 sequence: CASSGRLAAYNEQFF. The CDR3 DNA follows: TGTGCCAGCAGCGGACGACTAGCGGCCTACAATGAGCAGTTCTTC. This chain connects TRBV7-8 to TRBJ2-1; 9 bases align to TRBD2. V lost 5 bases and J lost 2; bases outside the gene matches: 4. The length of the CDR3 is 15 residues. Germline V gives CDR1 SGHVS, CDR2 FQNEAQ.